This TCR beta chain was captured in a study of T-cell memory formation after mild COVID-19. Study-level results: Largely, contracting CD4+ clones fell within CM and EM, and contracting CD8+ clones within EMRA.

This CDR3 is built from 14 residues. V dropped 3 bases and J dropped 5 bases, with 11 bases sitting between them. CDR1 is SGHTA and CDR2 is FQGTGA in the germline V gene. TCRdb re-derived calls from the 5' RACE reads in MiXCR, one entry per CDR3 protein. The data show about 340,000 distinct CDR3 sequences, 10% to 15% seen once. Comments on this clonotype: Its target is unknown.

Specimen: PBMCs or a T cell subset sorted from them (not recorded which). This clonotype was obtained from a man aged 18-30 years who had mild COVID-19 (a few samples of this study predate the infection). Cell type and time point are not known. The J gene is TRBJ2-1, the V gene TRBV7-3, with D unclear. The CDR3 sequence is CASSLGGSNNEQFF. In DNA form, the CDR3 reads TGTGCCAGCAGCTTGGGCGGAAGCAACAATGAGCAGTTCTTC.